This TCR beta chain was sequenced for a study of PD-1 blockade in classical Hodgkin lymphoma. Study-level points and caveats: Relapsed/refractory patients reportedly had the lowest baseline TCR diversity, below newly diagnosed patients, who were below healthy donors.

Data came from immunoSEQ multiplex PCR; TCRdb stores just in-frame clones and leaves some out. The data show approximately 13,000 clones, with 84% seen just once and around 25% held by the top ten. Concerning this clone itself: Its antigen is unidentified.

The CDR3 has 15 amino acids. Per germline, CDR1 SGDLS and CDR2 YYNGEE. V was clipped by 1 base and J by 0 bases, with 5 bases between them. Each patient's relapse followed autologous stem cell transplantation, and brentuximab vedotin exposure varied. This chain connects TRBV9 to TRBJ2-6; D call uncertain. This TCR derives from a human donor with classical Hodgkin lymphoma. Sequenced here: peripheral blood mononuclear cells (PBMCs), sampled at baseline. The CDR3 DNA reads TGTGCCAGCAGCGTACGGAGCTCTGGGGCCAACGTCCTGACTTTC. Translation: CASSVRSSGANVLTF.